One and the same sample provided the 9 T cell receptor beta chains below, sequenced in a study of blood T cells in healthy people across ages. Then a second PCR, running roughly 6 to 11 cycles, was carried out with a sample-barcoded 5' primer and a J-beta primer mix. TCRdb re-analysed the 5' RACE reads in MiXCR, keeping a single row per CDR3 protein. The profile shows about 720,000 distinct CDR3 sequences, 22% of them singletons. What was sequenced was blood. The receptors stem from a man aged 70 or older in good health.

The sample holds a few counts of this clonotype. The chain recombines TRBV9 with TRBJ2-1, with 11 nucleotides matching TRBD2. V shed 0 bases, J shed 6 bases, and the junction held 8 bases outside the gene matches. Per germline, CDR1 SGDLS and CDR2 YYNGEE. This CDR3 spans 17 amino acids. The CDR3 loop is CASSVATSGMVGNEQFF. For the CDR3, the DNA is TGTGCCAGCAGCGTAGCGACTAGCGGGATGGTGGGCAATGAGCAGTTCTTC.

The table lists this clonotype with a few counts. This chain uses TRBV6-6 with TRBJ2-4; the D call may be TRBD1 or TRBD2 (5 bases each). Trimming shortened V by 5 bases and J by 2 bases, and 19 bases separated the two germline ends. CDR3 length: 17 amino acids. The germline V gene has CDR1 MNHNY and CDR2 SVGAGI (reference sequence). CDR3 sequence reads: CASSHRMLGETKNIQYF. CDR3 bases: TGTGCCAGCAGTCATCGGATGCTGGGGGAAACCAAAAACATTCAGTACTTC.

The sample holds a few counts of this clonotype. This rearrangement joins TRBV3-1 to TRBJ1-4, with D possibly matching TRBD1 (5 bases). CDR3 size: 14 residues. Per germline, CDR1 LGHDT and CDR2 YNNKEL (reference sequence). The V end lost 4 bases, the J end lost 8 bases, and 14 bases lay between the germline ends. CDR3 nucleotides: TGTGCCAGCAGCCGTTTGAGGGGACCCGAAAAACTGTTTTTT. This translates into CASSRLRGPEKLFF.

This clonotype was detected a few times. The V call is TRBV5-1, the J call TRBJ2-3, with TRBD2 identical over 16 bases. The CDR3 is 18 residues long. J lost 2 bases, V lost 2 bases, and 5 bases had no gene match. Germline CDR1 reads SGHRS; CDR2 reads YFSETQ. The chain's CDR3 is CASSFFGTSGGATDTQYF. The CDR3 nucleotides are TGCGCCAGCAGCTTTTTTGGGACTAGCGGGGGGGCCACAGATACGCAGTATTTT.

This clonotype was seen a few times. This chain connects TRBV19 to TRBJ2-4; D ambiguous. V was clipped by 5 bases and J by 3 bases, with 20 bases between them. CDR1 and CDR2 from the germline V gene are LNHDA and SQIVND (reference sequence). The CDR3 length is 17 residues. The CDR3 is CASSVSMVGTGKNIQYF. The CDR3 region has the DNA TGTGCCAGTAGTGTCTCGATGGTCGGTACCGGCAAAAACATTCAGTACTTC.

There are a few counts of this clonotype. The V and J genes are TRBV12-3 or TRBV12-4 and TRBJ2-1, with 7 positions matching TRBD1. The assigned J gene may be wrong: the sequence end matches TRBJ2-7 better. This CDR3 is 15 amino acids long. The CDR3 here is CASSYRRQGKYEQYF. The CDR3 nucleotides read TGTGCCAGCAGCTACCGGCGACAGGGAAAATACGAGCAGTACTTC.

The sample holds a few counts of this clonotype. V gene TRBV5-1 combines with J gene TRBJ2-2; D may be TRBD1 or TRBD2 (5 bases each). Germline-derived CDR1 and CDR2 are SGHRS and YFSETQ. This CDR3 contains 15 residues. Trimming removed 4 bases at V and 5 bases at J, with 15 bases between. CDR3 in amino acids: CASSPTGAITGELFF. The CDR3 DNA is TGCGCCAGCAGCCCCACCGGGGCTATAACCGGGGAGCTGTTTTTT.

This chain links TRBV20-1 with TRBJ2-1, with 7 bases matching TRBD2. The CDR3 runs 14 residues. Germline trimming cut 2 bases from V and 0 bases from J; bases unmatched to any gene: 1. Per germline, CDR1 DFQATT and CDR2 SNEGSKA (reference sequence). The CDR3 spells CSARRTSSYNEQFF. As DNA, the CDR3 is TGCAGTGCTAGAAGGACTAGCTCCTACAATGAGCAGTTCTTC.

This clonotype showed up just once. This sequence joins TRBV7-9 and TRBJ1-2; TRBD1 matches 7 bases. The junction had 12 bases not matched to a gene; V was cut back by 7 bases and J by 4 bases. The CDR3 extends over 15 amino acids. Looked up from germline, CDR1 is SEHNR and CDR2 is FQNEAQ (reference sequence). CDR3 sequence: CASTALQGSIYGYTF. In DNA, the CDR3 is TGTGCCAGCACCGCCTTACAGGGGTCCATCTATGGCTACACCTTC.